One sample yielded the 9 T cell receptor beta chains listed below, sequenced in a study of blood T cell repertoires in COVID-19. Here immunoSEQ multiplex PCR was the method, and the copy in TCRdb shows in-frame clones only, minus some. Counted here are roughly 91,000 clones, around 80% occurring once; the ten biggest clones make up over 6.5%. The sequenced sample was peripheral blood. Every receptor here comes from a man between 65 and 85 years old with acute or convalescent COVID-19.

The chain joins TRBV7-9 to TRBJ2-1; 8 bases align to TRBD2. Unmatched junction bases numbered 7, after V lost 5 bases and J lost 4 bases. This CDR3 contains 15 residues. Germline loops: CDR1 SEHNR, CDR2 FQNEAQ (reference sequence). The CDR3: CASSPVGGAYNEQFF. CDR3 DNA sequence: TGTGCCAGCAGCCCCGTCGGGGGGGCTTACAATGAGCAGTTCTTC.

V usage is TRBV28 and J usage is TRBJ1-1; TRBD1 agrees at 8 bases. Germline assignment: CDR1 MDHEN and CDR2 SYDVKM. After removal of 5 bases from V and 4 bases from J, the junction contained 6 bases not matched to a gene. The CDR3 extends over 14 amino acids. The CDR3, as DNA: TGTGCCAGCAGTGCAGGGGGCGAGCGCACTGAAGCTTTCTTT. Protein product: CASSAGGERTEAFF.

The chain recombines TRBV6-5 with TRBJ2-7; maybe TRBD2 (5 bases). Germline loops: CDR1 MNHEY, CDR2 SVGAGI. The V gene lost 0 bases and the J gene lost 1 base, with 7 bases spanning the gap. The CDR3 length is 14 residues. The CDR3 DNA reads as TGTGCCAGCAGTTACTCGAGGGAATCCTACGAGCAGTACTTC. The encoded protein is CASSYSRESYEQYF.

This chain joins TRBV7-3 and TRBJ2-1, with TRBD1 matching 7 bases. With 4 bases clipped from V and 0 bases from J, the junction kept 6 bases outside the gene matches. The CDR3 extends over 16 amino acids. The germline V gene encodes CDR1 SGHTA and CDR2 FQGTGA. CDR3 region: CASSSQGSFSYNEQFF. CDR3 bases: TGTGCCAGCAGCTCACAGGGGAGTTTCTCCTACAATGAGCAGTTCTTC.

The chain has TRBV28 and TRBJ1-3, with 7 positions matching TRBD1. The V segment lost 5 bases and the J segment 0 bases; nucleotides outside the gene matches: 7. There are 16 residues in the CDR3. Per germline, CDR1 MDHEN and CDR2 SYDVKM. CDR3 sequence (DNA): TGTGCCAGCAGTCCCTCGGGACAGCTCTCTGGAAACACCATATATTTT. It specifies CASSPSGQLSGNTIYF. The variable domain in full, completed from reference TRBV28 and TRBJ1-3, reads DVKVTQSSRYLVKRTGEKVFLECVQDMDHENMFWYRQDPGLGLRLIYFSYDVKMKEKGDIPEGYSVSREKKERFSLILESASTNQTSMYLCASSPSGQLSGNTIYFGEGSWLTVV.

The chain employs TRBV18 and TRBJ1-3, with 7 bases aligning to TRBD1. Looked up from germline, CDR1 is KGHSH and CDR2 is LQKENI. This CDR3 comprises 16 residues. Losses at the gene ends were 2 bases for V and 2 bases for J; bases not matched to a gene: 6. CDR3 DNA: TGTGCCAGCTCACCAAGAGGGACAGAGACTGGAAACACCATATATTTT. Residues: CASSPRGTETGNTIYF.

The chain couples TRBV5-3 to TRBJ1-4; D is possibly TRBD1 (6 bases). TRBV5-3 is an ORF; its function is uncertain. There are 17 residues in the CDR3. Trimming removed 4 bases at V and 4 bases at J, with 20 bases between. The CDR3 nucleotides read TGTGCCAGAAGCCATATCAAAAGACAGGTTTTTAATGAAAAACTGTTTTTT. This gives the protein CARSHIKRQVFNEKLFF.

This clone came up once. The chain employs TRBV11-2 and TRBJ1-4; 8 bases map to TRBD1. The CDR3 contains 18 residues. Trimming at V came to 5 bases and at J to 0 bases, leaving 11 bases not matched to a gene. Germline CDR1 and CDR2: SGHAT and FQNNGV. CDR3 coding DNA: TGTGCCAGCAGCCCTTATGCGACAGGGGTGGCAACTAATGAAAAACTGTTTTTT. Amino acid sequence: CASSPYATGVATNEKLFF. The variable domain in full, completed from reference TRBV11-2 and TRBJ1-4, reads EAGVAQSPRYKIIEKRQSVAFWCNPISGHATLYWYQQILGQGPKLLIQFQNNGVVDDSQLPKDRFSAERLKGVDSTLKIQPAKLEDSAVYLCASSPYATGVATNEKLFFGSGTQLSVL.

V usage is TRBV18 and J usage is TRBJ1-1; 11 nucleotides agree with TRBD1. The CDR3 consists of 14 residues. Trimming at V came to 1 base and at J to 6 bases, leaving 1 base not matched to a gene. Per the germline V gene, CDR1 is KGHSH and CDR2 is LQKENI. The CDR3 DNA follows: TGTGCCAGCTCACCACGGGACAGGGGGGCTGAAGCTTTCTTT. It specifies CASSPRDRGAEAFF.